This T cell receptor (beta chain) was identified during a study of T cell responses to AZD1222 COVID-19 vaccine. With respect to this clone: The antigen is unknown.

The study, taken as a whole, reports: Unmutated variant regions are reportedly the target of nearly half of TCRs that are spike-specific. Spike as a whole was targeted by vaccine-associated CD4 TCRs, dominant at 160-218 and 743-854. At study baseline, merely six AZD1222 recipients were seropositive. The study sampled repertoires only after the peak T cell response.

The method was immunoSEQ multiplex PCR; TCRdb's version includes in-frame clones alone and lacks a portion of them. Here the sample spans about 140,000 clones, 85% to 95% being singletons. This receptor was identified in an adult in good health. Sequenced material: peripheral blood, taken on day 0 of AZD1222 vaccination.

The CDR3 loop is CASQRGPQETQYF. The CDR3 DNA is TGTGCCAGCCAGCGGGGCCCCCAAGAGACCCAGTACTTC. The chain carries TRBV3-1 (or the pseudogene TRBV3-2) and TRBJ2-5; TRBD2 agrees at 7 bases. With V trimmed by 8 bases and J by 1 base, 4 bases remained unmatched. CDR1 and CDR2 (germline): LGHDT, YNNKEL (reference sequence). This CDR3 is 13 amino acids long.